Described below is a single T cell receptor beta chain sequence and its context. These data originate in a study of T cell responses to AZD1222 COVID-19 vaccine. Study in general: Pooling was applied to second doses at about 4 or about 12 weeks.

This table comes from immunoSEQ multiplex PCR, and its TCRdb copy is limited to in-frame clones, with some not included. Of about 180,000 clones listed, around 88% are singletons. Germline V CDR1 and CDR2: MNHNS, SASEGT. With 1 base removed from V and 5 bases from J, the gap between germline ends came to 8 bases. This CDR3 is built from 13 residues. This rearrangement joins TRBV6-1 to TRBJ1-2, with no clear D. The source was peripheral blood, collected on day 0 of AZD1222 vaccination. This sequence was found in an adult in good health. The CDR3 DNA reads TGTGCCAGCAGTGAAGGGAGGTTTTATGGCTACACCTTC. Translated: CASSEGRFYGYTF.